This T cell receptor beta chain originates from a study of cytomegalovirus exposure and HLA in healthy donors (dated 2017 in TCRdb). Some background on the complete study: A later analysis indicated that the 90 to 150 validation repertoires were generated on the platform also employed for the approximately 700 repertoires of the first cohort. Besides the first cohort of roughly 640 subjects, a separate validation cohort made up of 120 different subjects was used. The study was designed to test whether signatures of past pathogen exposure could be identified by cataloging public T cell receptors. High-throughput TCR immunosequencing, statistical association of individual TCRs with disease status, and machine learning were combined to predict cytomegalovirus infection status. Overall study outcomes, separate from this receptor: In vitro tests confirmed that a few of the cytomegalovirus-associated TCR beta chains recognize cytomegalovirus antigens. Subsequent analysis determined that TCRs grouped into clusters in the first cohort also showed a tendency toward co-occurrence across the 120 or so validation repertoires, and approximately 94% of cluster scores exceeded 0. A later analysis had no HLA typing for the validation cohort, so co-occurrence there was scored across all 130 or so repertoires. While some public TCRs were present in many individuals, most TCR sequences turned up only very rarely across donors. It was suggested by the authors that the approach could potentially be generalized to other disease states and immunological phenotypes. A total of 150 or so TCR beta chains were listed by the study as associated with cytomegalovirus. Cytomegalovirus status was reported to be diagnosed by the classifier with high specificity and sensitivity in both the original and validation cohorts.

Donors formed part of the validation cohort, which comprised over a hundred subjects and was distinct from the first cohort of 670 or so subjects. CDR1 is given as SGHDT and CDR2 as YYEEEE, both from the germline V gene. Relative to germline, V is 4 bases shorter and J is 7 bases shorter, with 11 bases between their ends. CDR3 length: 13 amino acids, cysteine to phenylalanine. Just CDR3 DNA is preserved here, 39 bases in frame from base 1. To note about this clone: Its binding antigen is unknown. Base quality data are lacking; no much larger clone is found one base away.

Receptor libraries were prepared by the immunoSEQ multiplex PCR assay. The published analysis was carried out like this. A statistical classification framework was built for diagnosing cytomegalovirus status from the catalog of TCR beta chain sequences. TCRdb retrieved this table from immuneACCESS and kept in-frame rearrangements only. Not all clones are present; in checked studies, unresolved V genes account for under half, and no reason is known for the remainder. V, J and clone size reflect that table, while D and trimming were determined from the DNA. The sample includes some 63,000 clones, with about 89% observed a single time. 0.95% to 1.5% of the sample comes from the top ten.

The receptor's source is a woman aged 18-30 years in good health and CMV-seronegative. The chain uses TRBV5-6 and TRBJ1-4; TRBD1 could be the D gene, as 5 bases match. The specimen was PBMCs. The CDR3 protein is CASSDSFGEKLFF. The DNA sequence is given as TGTGCCAGCAGCGACAGTTTTGGTGAAAAACTGTTTTTT. Where the CDR3 stops, the reference TRBV5-6 and TRBJ1-4 genes take over; the full variable domain is DAGVTQSPTHLIKTRGQQVTLRCSPKSGHDTVSWYQQALGQGPQFIFQYYEEEERQRGNFPDRFSGHQFPNYSSELNVNALLLGDSALYLCASSDSFGEKLFFGSGTQLSVL.